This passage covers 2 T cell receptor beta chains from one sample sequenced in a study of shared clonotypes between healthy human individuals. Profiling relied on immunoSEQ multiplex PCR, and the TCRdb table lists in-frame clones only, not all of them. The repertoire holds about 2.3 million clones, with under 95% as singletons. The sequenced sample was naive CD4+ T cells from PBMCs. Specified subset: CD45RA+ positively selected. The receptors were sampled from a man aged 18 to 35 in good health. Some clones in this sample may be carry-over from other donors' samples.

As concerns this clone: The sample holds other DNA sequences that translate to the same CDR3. CDR3: CASSFGGSGAKNIQYF. CDR3 coding DNA: TGTGCCAGCAGCTTTGGCGGGAGTGGAGCCAAAAACATTCAGTACTTC. The chain joins TRBV7-2 to TRBJ2-4, with 7 bases matching TRBD2. V dropped 3 bases and J dropped 0; count of bases not matched to a gene: 5. The CDR3 has 16 amino acids. Germline loops: CDR1 SGHTA, CDR2 FQGNSA.

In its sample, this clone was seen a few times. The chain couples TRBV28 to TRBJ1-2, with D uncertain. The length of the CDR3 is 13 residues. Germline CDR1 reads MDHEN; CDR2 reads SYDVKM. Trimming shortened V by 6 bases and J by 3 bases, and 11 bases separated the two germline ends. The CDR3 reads CASRSSGDYGYTF. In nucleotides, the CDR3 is TGTGCCAGCAGGTCGAGTGGGGACTATGGCTACACCTTC.